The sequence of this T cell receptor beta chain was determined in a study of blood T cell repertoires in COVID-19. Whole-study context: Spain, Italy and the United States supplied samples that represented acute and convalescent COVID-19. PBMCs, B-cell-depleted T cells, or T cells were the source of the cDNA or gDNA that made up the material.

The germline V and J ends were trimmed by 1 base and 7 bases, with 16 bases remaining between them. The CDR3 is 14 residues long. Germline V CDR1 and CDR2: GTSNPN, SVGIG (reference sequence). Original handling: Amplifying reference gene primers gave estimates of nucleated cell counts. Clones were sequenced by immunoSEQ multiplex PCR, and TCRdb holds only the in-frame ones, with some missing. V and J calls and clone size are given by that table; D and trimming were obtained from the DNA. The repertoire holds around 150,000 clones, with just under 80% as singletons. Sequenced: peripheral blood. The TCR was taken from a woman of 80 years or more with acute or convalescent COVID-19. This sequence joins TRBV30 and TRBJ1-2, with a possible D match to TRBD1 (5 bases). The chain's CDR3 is CAWSEIWGVGGYTF. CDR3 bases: TGTGCCTGGAGTGAGATTTGGGGGGTGGGTGGCTACACCTTC. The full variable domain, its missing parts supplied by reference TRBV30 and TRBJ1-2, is SQTIHQWPATLVQPVGSPLSLECTVEGTSNPNLYWYRQAAGRGLQLLFYSVGIGQISSEVPQNLSASRPQDRQFILSSKKLLLSDSGFYLCAWSEIWGVGGYTFGSGTRLTVV.